A single sample gave rise to the 28 T cell receptor beta chains below, sequenced in a study of shared clonotypes between healthy human individuals. Assay used: immunoSEQ multiplex PCR; TCRdb lists only in-frame clones, some missing. The sample includes hundreds of thousands of clones, 90% to 98% of them seen just once. Only CD45RO-negative cells positively selected for CCR7 counted as naive CD8 cells, so terminally differentiated effector memory CD45RA+ cells were excluded. Material: naive CD8+ T cells sorted from blood. Receptors originate from a man aged 25 to 40 in good health.

The chain carries TRBV5-1 and TRBJ2-1; 7 nucleotides line up with TRBD1. Trimming cost V 3 bases and J 3 bases; bases outside gene matches: 3. CDR1 is SGHRS and CDR2 is YFSETQ in the germline V gene. CDR3 length equals 14 residues. The CDR3 spells CASSYRQGYNEQFF. CDR3 bases: TGCGCCAGCAGCTACAGACAGGGCTACAATGAGCAGTTCTTC.

J is TRBJ2-5 and V is TRBV27; perhaps TRBD1 as D (6 bases). Trimming left V 6 bases short and J 1 base short, with 15 bases between. Germline assignment: CDR1 MNHEY and CDR2 SMNVEV (reference sequence). The CDR3 is 15 amino acids. CDR3 DNA sequence: TGTGCCAGCAGCCCGACCACAGGGATCCAAGAGACCCAGTACTTC. Translated, it gives CASSPTTGIQETQYF.

CDR3 sequence reads: CASSLGGGNTIYF. Written as DNA, the CDR3 is TGTGCCAGCAGTTTGGGGGGAGGAAACACCATATATTTT. The V gene is TRBV27, the J gene TRBJ1-3, with a possible D match to TRBD1 (5 bases). CDR1 MNHEY and CDR2 SMNVEV come from the germline V gene (reference sequence). Trimming took 3 bases from V and 4 from J, leaving 7 bases between them. The CDR3 runs 13 residues.

J is TRBJ2-7 and V is TRBV9, with 8 bases that match TRBD1. Per the germline V gene, CDR1 is SGDLS and CDR2 is YYNGEE. With 4 bases clipped from V and 5 bases from J, the junction kept 20 bases outside the gene matches. This CDR3 spans 18 amino acids. CDR3 region: CASSPSRTTRQGAHEQYF. For the CDR3, the DNA is TGTGCCAGCAGCCCTAGTCGTACTACAAGGCAGGGGGCCCACGAGCAGTACTTC.

This clone was recorded once. The chain is built from TRBV27 and TRBJ2-3; D gene uncertain. This CDR3 spans 12 amino acids. Per the germline V gene, CDR1 is MNHEY and CDR2 is SMNVEV (reference sequence). Trimming shortened V by 6 bases and J by 4 bases, and 8 bases separated the two germline ends. The CDR3 here is CASSRPPDTQYF. The CDR3 DNA follows: TGTGCCAGCAGCCGTCCGCCAGATACGCAGTATTTT.

This sequence joins TRBV13 and TRBJ1-4; the D gene is possibly TRBD1 (6 bases). The germline V gene encodes CDR1 PRHDT and CDR2 FYEKMQ (reference sequence). The CDR3 has 15 residues. Trimming shortened V by 5 bases and J by 0 bases, and 10 bases separated the two germline ends. The CDR3 DNA reads TGTGCCAGCAGCATGGCAGGGGCAACTAATGAAAAACTGTTTTTT. Translating it yields CASSMAGATNEKLFF.

The chain carries TRBV7-9 and TRBJ1-5; D remains unclear. CDR1 and CDR2 from the germline V gene are SEHNR and FQNEAQ (reference sequence). The V gene lost 3 bases and the J gene lost 8 bases, with 8 bases spanning the gap. The CDR3 spans 12 residues. For the CDR3, the DNA is TGTGCCAGCAGCTTCTATAGCGAGCCCCAGCATTTT. It translates to CASSFYSEPQHF.

Of note for this clone: The sample carries other DNA sequences with the same CDR3. The rearrangement uses TRBV9 and TRBJ2-2, with no clear D. The CDR3 runs 15 residues. Trimming cost V 0 bases and J 1 base, with 7 bases left between them. Germline assignment: CDR1 SGDLS and CDR2 YYNGEE. This CDR3 is CASSVAWGNTGELFF. The CDR3 DNA reads as TGTGCCAGCAGCGTAGCCTGGGGGAACACCGGGGAGCTGTTTTTT.

CDR3 nucleotides: TGTGCCAGCAGCCCCGGACAGGGTACGGACACTGAAGCTTTCTTT. Amino acids: CASSPGQGTDTEAFF. J is TRBJ1-1 and V is TRBV5-8, with 8 bases lining up with TRBD1. Germline V gene lookup returns CDR1 SGHTS and CDR2 YDEGEE. V was pared by 4 bases and J by 3 bases, with 8 bases of the junction left unmatched. This CDR3 is 15 amino acids long.

This clone was detected only once. The chain carries TRBV15 and TRBJ1-5, with D possibly being TRBD1 (6 bases). The CDR3 spans 14 residues. Trimming removed 8 bases from V and 0 bases from J, with 11 bases in between. Germline CDR1 is LNHNV and CDR2 is YYDKDF (reference sequence). The CDR3 nucleotides read TGTGCCACCGCAGGGGCCTTTAGCAATCAGCCCCAGCATTTT. Protein product: CATAGAFSNQPQHF.

V and J are TRBV4-1 and TRBJ2-7, with D unclear. V lost 5 bases to trimming and J lost 0 bases, with 14 bases between them. The CDR3 sequence is 15 residues long. Germline V gives CDR1 MGHRA, CDR2 YSYEKL. CDR3 residues: CASSERVQNSYEQYF. The DNA of the CDR3 is TGCGCCAGCAGCGAAAGAGTTCAGAACTCCTACGAGCAGTACTTC.

The gene calls are TRBV4-1 and TRBJ2-3; weak D call: TRBD1 (6 bases). The CDR3 length is 14 residues. Germline CDR1 is MGHRA and CDR2 is YSYEKL. V was shortened by 2 bases and J by 5 bases, with 11 bases between the two germline ends. CDR3 nucleotides: TGCGCCAGCAGCCAAATGGGGGCCGAAGATACGCAGTATTTT. It is translated as CASSQMGAEDTQYF.

The V and J genes are TRBV7-2 and TRBJ2-7; no definite D call. The germline V gene has CDR1 SGHTA and CDR2 FQGNSA. V gave up 4 bases and J gave up 2 bases, with 6 bases separating them. This CDR3 has 12 residues. CDR3: CASSSTAYEQYF. For the CDR3, the DNA is TGTGCCAGCAGCTCAACCGCCTACGAGCAGTACTTC.

V gene TRBV19 combines with J gene TRBJ2-5; tentative D call: TRBD2 (6 bases). CDR3 length equals 15 residues. Germline V gene lookup returns CDR1 LNHDA and CDR2 SQIVND (reference sequence). The V gene lost 5 bases and the J gene lost 5 bases, with 18 bases spanning the gap. CDR3 amino acids: CASSLLPRGLETQYF. CDR3 coding DNA: TGTGCCAGTAGTCTTCTACCCCGGGGGTTGGAGACCCAGTACTTC.

In regard to this clone: This sample also contains other DNA sequences that code for the same CDR3. Here the CDR3 DNA reads TGTGCCAGCAGCTTAGGGCAGGGAGGCTATGGCTACACCTTC. Translation: CASSLGQGGYGYTF. This chain links TRBV11-2 with TRBJ1-2; perhaps TRBD1 as D (5 bases). The germline V gene encodes CDR1 SGHAT and CDR2 FQNNGV. V was shortened by 1 base and J by 4 bases, with 10 bases between the two germline ends. The length of the CDR3 is 14 residues.

This clone was recorded only once. J is TRBJ2-7 and V is TRBV14; 9 nucleotides agree with TRBD2. The germline V gene encodes CDR1 SGHDN and CDR2 FVKESK. The junction had 3 bases not matched to a gene; V was cut back by 2 bases and J by 4 bases. The CDR3 runs to 14 residues. The CDR3 bases are TGTGCCAGCAGCCAACTAGCGGGAAGGTACGAGCAGTACTTC. Protein product: CASSQLAGRYEQYF.

The J gene is TRBJ1-4, the V gene TRBV18; D gene ambiguous. The CDR3 has 15 residues. V lost 5 bases, J lost 0 bases, and 10 bases lay in between. Germline assignment: CDR1 KGHSH and CDR2 LQKENI. In nucleotides, the CDR3 is TGTGCCAGCTCAGATGGGGTAACAACTAATGAAAAACTGTTTTTT. This codes for CASSDGVTTNEKLFF.

The J gene is TRBJ2-7, the V gene TRBV13, with 7 nucleotides matching TRBD2. The germline V gene has CDR1 PRHDT and CDR2 FYEKMQ (reference sequence). The CDR3 is 15 amino acids. J gave up 7 bases and V 1 base, and 10 bases lay outside the gene matches. The DNA of the CDR3 is TGTGCCAGCAGCTTAGCGAGCGGGACGCCTGGAGAGCAGTACTTC. Encoded protein: CASSLASGTPGEQYF.

This sequence joins TRBV13 and TRBJ2-1; D uncertain. The CDR3 sequence is 14 residues long. The germline gives CDR1 PRHDT, CDR2 FYEKMQ (reference sequence). V was shortened by 1 base and J by 8 bases, with 12 bases between the two germline ends. The chain's CDR3 is CASSLVGSLHEQFF. The DNA for the CDR3 is TGTGCCAGCAGCTTAGTTGGTAGCCTCCATGAGCAGTTCTTC.

The CDR3 reads CASSLPGGAYEQYF. The DNA of the CDR3 is TGTGCCAGCAGCCTACCTGGGGGAGCCTACGAGCAGTACTTC. V is TRBV7-2 and J is TRBJ2-7; D may be TRBD1 or TRBD2 (5 bases each). CDR1 SGHTA and CDR2 FQGNSA come from the germline V gene. V was pared by 5 bases and J by 2 bases, with 13 bases between. The CDR3 loop spans 14 amino acids.

The chain uses TRBV9 and TRBJ2-3; D is possibly TRBD1 (5 bases). V was cut by 6 bases and J by 0 bases, with 14 bases left in between. CDR1 is SGDLS, CDR2 YYNGEE, per germline. The CDR3 runs 15 residues. The DNA of the CDR3 is TGTGCCAGCACCCCGGCAGGGTATAGCACAGATACGCAGTATTTT. As protein: CASTPAGYSTDTQYF.

The chain is built from TRBV10-1 and TRBJ2-3; D tentatively fits TRBD1 or TRBD2 (6 bases each). Germline CDR1 reads WNHNN; CDR2 reads SYGVQD (reference sequence). CDR3 length: 17 residues. V gave up 6 bases and J gave up 2 bases, with 21 bases separating them. The CDR3 nucleotides are TGCGCCAGCAGCCAAAAGTGGGGGGCCCGCTTCACAGATACGCAGTATTTT. It yields the protein CASSQKWGARFTDTQYF.

A single count supports this clone. V gene TRBV15 combines with J gene TRBJ2-7, with D tentatively TRBD2 (6 bases). This CDR3 spans 13 amino acids. Germline V gives CDR1 LNHNV, CDR2 YYDKDF (reference sequence). Trimming took 0 bases from V and 7 from J, leaving 10 bases between them. As DNA, the CDR3 is TGTGCCACCAGCAGAGATCCGGCGGGGGAGCAGTACTTC. Its protein is CATSRDPAGEQYF.

The chain carries TRBV27 and TRBJ2-7; D is undetermined. Germline V CDR1 and CDR2: MNHEY, SMNVEV (reference sequence). Trimming stripped 6 bases from V and 1 base from J, with 10 bases between. The CDR3 is 13 amino acids. CDR3 sequence (DNA): TGTGCCAGCAGGGTTGACACTTCCTACGAGCAGTACTTC. It is translated as CASRVDTSYEQYF.

The chain is built from TRBV5-6 and TRBJ2-7, with TRBD2 identical over 10 bases. Germline V gene sequence: CDR1 SGHDT, CDR2 YYEEEE. The CDR3 is 14 residues long. V gave up 3 bases and J gave up 3 bases; unmatched junction bases: 3. CDR3 residues: CASSSSGSVYEQYF. Written as DNA, the CDR3 is TGTGCCAGCAGCTCTAGCGGGAGTGTCTACGAGCAGTACTTC.

With regard to this clone: This sample includes further DNA sequences coding for the same CDR3. V and J are TRBV11-2 and TRBJ1-5; the D gene is possibly TRBD1 (5 bases). The germline V gene encodes CDR1 SGHAT and CDR2 FQNNGV. V gave up 1 base and J gave up 3 bases, with 7 bases separating them. This CDR3 has 14 amino acids. CDR3 DNA: TGTGCCAGCAGCTTAGGACAGACCAATCAGCCCCAGCATTTT. The encoded protein is CASSLGQTNQPQHF.

This clone was observed once. The chain uses TRBV28 and TRBJ2-2; 9 positions match TRBD2. V lost 5 bases and J lost 5; bases outside the gene matches: 12. The CDR3 is made up of 17 amino acids. The germline gives CDR1 MDHEN, CDR2 SYDVKM. CDR3 amino acids: CASSPPRLAGPTGELFF. The CDR3 DNA sequence: TGTGCCAGCAGTCCTCCACGCCTAGCGGGACCAACCGGGGAGCTGTTTTTT.

A word on this clone: At one boundary the junction diverges from the germline segment, which might be a read error. The V and J genes are TRBV7-7 and TRBJ2-5; a possible D gene is TRBD1 (6 bases). Germline V lookup: CDR1 SSHAT, CDR2 FNYEAQ (reference sequence). This CDR3 region has 14 residues. Here the CDR3 reads CASSLGQFEETQYF. The CDR3 region has the DNA TGTGCTAGCAGCTTAGGACAGTTTGAAGAGACCCAGTACTTC. Combining the CDR3 with reference TRBV7-7 and TRBJ2-5 gives the whole variable domain GAGVSQSPRYKVTKRGQDVTLRCDPISSHATLYWYQQALGQGPEFLTYFNYEAQPDKSGLPSDRFSAERPEGSISTLTIQRTEQRDSAMYRCASSLGQFEETQYFGPGTRLLVL.